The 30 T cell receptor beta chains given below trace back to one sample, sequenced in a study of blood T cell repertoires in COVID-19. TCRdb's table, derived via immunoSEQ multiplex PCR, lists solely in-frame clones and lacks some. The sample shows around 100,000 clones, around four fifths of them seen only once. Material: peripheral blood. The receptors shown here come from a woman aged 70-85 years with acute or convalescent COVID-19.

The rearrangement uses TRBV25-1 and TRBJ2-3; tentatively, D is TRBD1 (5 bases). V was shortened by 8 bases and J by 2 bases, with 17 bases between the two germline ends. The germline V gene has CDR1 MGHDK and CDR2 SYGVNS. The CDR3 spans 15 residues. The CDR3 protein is CASSRAQASTDTQYF. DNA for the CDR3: TGTGCCAGCTCAAGGGCACAGGCGTCCACAGATACGCAGTATTTT.

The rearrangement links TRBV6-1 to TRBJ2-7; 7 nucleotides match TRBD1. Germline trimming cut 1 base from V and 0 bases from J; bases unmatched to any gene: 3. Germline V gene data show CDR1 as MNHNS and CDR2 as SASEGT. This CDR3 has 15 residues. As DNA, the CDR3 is TGTGCCAGCAGTGAAGGTAGGACAGGCTCCTACGAGCAGTACTTC. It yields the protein CASSEGRTGSYEQYF.

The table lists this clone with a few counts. The CDR3 spells CASSSGQGNQPQHF. CDR3 nucleotide sequence: TGCGCCAGCAGCTCGGGACAGGGTAATCAGCCCCAGCATTTT. This sequence joins TRBV5-1 and TRBJ1-5; 9 bases map to TRBD1. The CDR3 is 14 residues long. The V and J ends lost 3 bases and 4 bases, in that order; junction bases with no gene match: 2. Germline lookup yields CDR1 SGHRS and CDR2 YFSETQ. The full variable domain, in which reference TRBV5-1 and TRBJ1-5 provide the parts outside the CDR3, is KAGVTQTPRYLIKTRGQQVTLSCSPISGHRSVSWYQQTPGQGLQFLFEYFSETQRNKGNFPGRFSGRQFSNSRSEMNVSTLELGDSALYLCASSSGQGNQPQHFGDGTRLSIL.

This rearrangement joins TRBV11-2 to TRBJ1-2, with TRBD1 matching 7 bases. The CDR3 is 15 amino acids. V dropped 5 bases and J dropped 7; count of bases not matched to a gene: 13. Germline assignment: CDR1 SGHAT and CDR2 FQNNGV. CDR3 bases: TGTGCCAGCAGCCATCCCCGCGACAGGGCGACTGGCTACACCTTC. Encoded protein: CASSHPRDRATGYTF.

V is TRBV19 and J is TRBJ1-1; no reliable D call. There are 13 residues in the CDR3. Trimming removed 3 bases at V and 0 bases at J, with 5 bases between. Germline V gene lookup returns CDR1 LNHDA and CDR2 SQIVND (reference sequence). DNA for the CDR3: TGTGCCAGTAGTATTCCAATGAACACTGAAGCTTTCTTT. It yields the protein CASSIPMNTEAFF.

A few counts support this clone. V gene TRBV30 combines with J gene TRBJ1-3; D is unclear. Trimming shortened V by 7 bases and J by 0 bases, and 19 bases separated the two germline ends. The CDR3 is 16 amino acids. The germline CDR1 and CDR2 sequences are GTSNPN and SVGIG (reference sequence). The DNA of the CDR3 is TGTGCCTCCACCTCCGGTGCCACGGGCTCTGGAAACACCATATATTTT. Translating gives CASTSGATGSGNTIYF.

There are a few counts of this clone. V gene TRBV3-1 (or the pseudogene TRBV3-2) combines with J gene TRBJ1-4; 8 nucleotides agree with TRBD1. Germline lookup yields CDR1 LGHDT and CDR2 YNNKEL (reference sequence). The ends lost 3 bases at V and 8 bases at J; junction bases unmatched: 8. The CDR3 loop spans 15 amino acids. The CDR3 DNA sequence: TGTGCCAGCAGCCAGACGACAGGGGAAGGGGAAAAACTGTTTTTT. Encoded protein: CASSQTTGEGEKLFF.

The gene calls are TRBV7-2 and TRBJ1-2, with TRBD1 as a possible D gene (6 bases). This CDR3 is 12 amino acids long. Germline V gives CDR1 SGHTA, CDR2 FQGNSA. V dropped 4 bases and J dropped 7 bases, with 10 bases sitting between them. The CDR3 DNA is TGTGCCAGCAGCTCACAGGGCTTTGGCTACACCTTC. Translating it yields CASSSQGFGYTF.

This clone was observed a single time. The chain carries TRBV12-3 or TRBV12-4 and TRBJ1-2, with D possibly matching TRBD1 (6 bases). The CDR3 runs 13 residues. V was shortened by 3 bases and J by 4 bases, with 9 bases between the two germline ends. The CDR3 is CASSFVQGYGYTF. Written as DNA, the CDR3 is TGTGCCAGCAGTTTTGTACAGGGCTATGGCTACACCTTC.

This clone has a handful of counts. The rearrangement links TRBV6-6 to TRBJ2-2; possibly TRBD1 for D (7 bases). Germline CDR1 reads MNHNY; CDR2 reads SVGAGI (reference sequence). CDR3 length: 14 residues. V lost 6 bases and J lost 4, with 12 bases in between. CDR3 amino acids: CASRRQGGTGELFF. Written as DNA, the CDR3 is TGTGCCAGCAGGCGACAGGGAGGCACCGGGGAGCTGTTTTTT.

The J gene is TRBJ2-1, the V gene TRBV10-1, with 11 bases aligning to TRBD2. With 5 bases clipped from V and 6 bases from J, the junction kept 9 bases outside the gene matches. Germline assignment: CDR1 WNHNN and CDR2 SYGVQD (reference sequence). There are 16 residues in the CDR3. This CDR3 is CASSCTTSGGLNEQFF. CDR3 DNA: TGCGCCAGCAGTTGTACTACTAGCGGGGGCCTCAATGAGCAGTTCTTC.

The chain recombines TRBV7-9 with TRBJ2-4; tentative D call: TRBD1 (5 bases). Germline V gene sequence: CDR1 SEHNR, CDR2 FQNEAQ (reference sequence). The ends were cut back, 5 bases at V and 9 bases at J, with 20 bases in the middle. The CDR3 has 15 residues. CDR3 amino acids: CASSPRRSGIAIQYF. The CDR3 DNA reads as TGTGCCAGCAGCCCCCGGCGTTCAGGGATCGCCATTCAGTACTTC.

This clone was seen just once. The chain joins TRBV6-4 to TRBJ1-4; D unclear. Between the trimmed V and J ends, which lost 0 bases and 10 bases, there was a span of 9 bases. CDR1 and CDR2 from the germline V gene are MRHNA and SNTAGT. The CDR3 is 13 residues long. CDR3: CASSDSDSGKLFF. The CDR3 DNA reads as TGTGCCAGCAGTGACTCTGATTCGGGAAAACTGTTTTTT.

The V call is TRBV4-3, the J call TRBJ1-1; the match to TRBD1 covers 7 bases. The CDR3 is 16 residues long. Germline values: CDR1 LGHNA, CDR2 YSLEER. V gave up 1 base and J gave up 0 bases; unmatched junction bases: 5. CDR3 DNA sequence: TGCGCCAGCAGCCAAGTTACCGGGACAGTGAACACTGAAGCTTTCTTT. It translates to CASSQVTGTVNTEAFF.

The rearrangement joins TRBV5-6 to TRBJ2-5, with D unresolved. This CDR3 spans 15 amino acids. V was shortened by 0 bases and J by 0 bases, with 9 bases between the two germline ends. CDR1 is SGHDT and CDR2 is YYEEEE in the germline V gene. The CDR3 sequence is CASSLGPRYQETQYF. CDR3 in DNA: TGTGCCAGCAGCTTGGGCCCTAGGTACCAAGAGACCCAGTACTTC. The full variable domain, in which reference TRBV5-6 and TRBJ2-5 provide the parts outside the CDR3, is DAGVTQSPTHLIKTRGQQVTLRCSPKSGHDTVSWYQQALGQGPQFIFQYYEEEERQRGNFPDRFSGHQFPNYSSELNVNALLLGDSALYLCASSLGPRYQETQYFGPGTRLLVL.

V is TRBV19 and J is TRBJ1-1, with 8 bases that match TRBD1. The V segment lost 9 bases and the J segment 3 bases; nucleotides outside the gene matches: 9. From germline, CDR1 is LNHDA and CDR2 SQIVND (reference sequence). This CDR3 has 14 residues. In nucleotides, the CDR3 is TGTGCCAGCACAGGGGGGGGGTACGACACTGAAGCTTTCTTT. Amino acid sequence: CASTGGGYDTEAFF.

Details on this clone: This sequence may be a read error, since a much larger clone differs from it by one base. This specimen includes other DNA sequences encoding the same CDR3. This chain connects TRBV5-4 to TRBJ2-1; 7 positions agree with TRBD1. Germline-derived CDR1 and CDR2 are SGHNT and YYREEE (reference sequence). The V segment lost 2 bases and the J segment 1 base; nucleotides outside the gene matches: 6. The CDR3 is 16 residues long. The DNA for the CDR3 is TGTGCCAGCAGCTTAGACGGGACAGTTTCCTACAATGAGCAGTTCTTC. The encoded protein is CASSLDGTVSYNEQFF.

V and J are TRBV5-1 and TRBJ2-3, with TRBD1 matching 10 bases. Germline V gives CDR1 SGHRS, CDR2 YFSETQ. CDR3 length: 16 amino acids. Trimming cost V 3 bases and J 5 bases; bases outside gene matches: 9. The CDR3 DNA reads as TGCGCCAGCAGCTCGGGCGGACAGGGGGGTTTAGATACGCAGTATTTT. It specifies CASSSGGQGGLDTQYF.

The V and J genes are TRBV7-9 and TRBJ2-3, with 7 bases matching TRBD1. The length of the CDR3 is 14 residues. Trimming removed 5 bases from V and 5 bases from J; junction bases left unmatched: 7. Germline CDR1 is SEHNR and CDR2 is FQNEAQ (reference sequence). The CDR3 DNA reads TGTGCCAGCAGCGAACAGACAGGGAAAGATACGCAGTATTTT. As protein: CASSEQTGKDTQYF.

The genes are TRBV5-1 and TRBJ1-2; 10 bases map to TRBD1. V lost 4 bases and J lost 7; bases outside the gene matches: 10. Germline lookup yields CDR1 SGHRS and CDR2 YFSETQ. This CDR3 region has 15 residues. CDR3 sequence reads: CASSPHLTGGGGYTF. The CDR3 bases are TGCGCCAGCAGCCCACACCTGACAGGGGGCGGTGGCTACACCTTC.

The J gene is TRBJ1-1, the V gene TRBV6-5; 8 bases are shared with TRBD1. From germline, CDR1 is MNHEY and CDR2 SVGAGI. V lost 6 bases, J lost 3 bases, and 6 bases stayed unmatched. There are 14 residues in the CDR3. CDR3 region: CASSRQGSDTEAFF. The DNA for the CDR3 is TGTGCCAGCAGCCGACAGGGGAGTGACACTGAAGCTTTCTTT.

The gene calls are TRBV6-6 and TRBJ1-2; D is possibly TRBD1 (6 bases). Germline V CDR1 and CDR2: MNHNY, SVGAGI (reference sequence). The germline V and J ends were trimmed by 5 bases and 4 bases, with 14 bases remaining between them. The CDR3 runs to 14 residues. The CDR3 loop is CASSLQGRFYGYTF. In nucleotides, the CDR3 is TGTGCCAGCAGTCTTCAGGGGAGATTCTATGGCTACACCTTC.

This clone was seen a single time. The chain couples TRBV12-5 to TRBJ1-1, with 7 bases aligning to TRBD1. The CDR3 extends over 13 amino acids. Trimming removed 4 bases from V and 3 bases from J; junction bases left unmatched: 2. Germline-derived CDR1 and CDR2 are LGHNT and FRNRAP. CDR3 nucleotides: TGTGCTAGTGGTTCACAGGGGCACACTGAAGCTTTCTTT. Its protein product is CASGSQGHTEAFF.

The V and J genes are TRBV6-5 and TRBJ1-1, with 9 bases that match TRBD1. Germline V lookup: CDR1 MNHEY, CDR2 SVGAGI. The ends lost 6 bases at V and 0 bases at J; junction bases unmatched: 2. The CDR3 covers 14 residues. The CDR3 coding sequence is TGTGCCAGCAGGAGGACAGGGGTGAACACTGAAGCTTTCTTT. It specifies CASRRTGVNTEAFF.

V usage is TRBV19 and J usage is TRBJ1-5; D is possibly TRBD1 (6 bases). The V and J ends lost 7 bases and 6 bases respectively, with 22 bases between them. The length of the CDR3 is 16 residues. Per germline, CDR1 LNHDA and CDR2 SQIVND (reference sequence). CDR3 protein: CASNGFGQWGGQPQHF. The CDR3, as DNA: TGTGCCAGTAATGGGTTCGGACAGTGGGGGGGTCAGCCCCAGCATTTT. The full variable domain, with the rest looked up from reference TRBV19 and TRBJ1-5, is DGGITQSPKYLFRKEGQNVTLSCEQNLNHDAMYWYRQDPGQGLRLIYYSQIVNDFQKGDIAEGYSVSREKKESFPLTVTSAQKNPTAFYLCASNGFGQWGGQPQHFGDGTRLSIL.

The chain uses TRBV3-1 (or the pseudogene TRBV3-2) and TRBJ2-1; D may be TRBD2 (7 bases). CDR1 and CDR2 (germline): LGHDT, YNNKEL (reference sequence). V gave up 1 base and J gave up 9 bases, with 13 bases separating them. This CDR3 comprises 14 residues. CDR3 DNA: TGTGCCAGCAGCCAAGGGAGGGGGGGCGGTGAGCAGTTCTTC. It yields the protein CASSQGRGGGEQFF.

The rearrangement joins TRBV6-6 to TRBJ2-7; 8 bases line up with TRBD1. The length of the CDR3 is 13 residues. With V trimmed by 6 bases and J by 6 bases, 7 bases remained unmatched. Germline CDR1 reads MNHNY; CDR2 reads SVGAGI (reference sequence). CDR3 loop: CASRFGQGGEQYV. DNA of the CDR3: TGTGCCAGCAGATTCGGACAGGGCGGCGAGCAGTACGTC.

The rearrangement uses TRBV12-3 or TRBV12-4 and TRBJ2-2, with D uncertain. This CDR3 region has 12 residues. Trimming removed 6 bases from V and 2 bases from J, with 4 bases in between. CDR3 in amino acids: CASRYNTGELFF. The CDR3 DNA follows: TGTGCCAGCAGGTATAACACCGGGGAGCTGTTTTTT.

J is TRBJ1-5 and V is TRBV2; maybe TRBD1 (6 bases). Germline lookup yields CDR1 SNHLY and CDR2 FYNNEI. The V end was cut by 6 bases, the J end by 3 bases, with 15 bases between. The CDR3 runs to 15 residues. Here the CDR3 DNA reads TGTGCCAGCAGAAAGCAGGGGATTGACAATCAGCCCCAGCATTTT. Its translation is CASRKQGIDNQPQHF.

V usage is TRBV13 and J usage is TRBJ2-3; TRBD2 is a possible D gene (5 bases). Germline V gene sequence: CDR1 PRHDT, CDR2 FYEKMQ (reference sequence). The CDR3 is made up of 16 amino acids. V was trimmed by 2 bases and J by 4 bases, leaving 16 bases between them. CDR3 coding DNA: TGTGCCAGCAGCTTAAGAGGGCACATATTCGCAGATACGCAGTATTTT. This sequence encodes CASSLRGHIFADTQYF.